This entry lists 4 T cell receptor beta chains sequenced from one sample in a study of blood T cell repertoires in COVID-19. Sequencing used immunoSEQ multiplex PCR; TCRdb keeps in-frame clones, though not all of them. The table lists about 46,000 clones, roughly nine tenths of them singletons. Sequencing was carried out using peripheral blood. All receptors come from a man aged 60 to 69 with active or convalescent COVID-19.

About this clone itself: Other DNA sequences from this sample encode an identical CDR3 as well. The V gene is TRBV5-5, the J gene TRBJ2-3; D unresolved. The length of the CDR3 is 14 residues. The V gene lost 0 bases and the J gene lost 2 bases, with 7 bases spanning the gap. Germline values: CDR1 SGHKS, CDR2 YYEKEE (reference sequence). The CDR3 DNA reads TGTGCCAGCAGCTTGGGGCCAAACACAGATACGCAGTATTTT. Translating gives CASSLGPNTDTQYF. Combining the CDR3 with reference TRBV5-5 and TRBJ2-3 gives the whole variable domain DAGVTQSPTHLIKTRGQQVTLRCSPISGHKSVSWYQQVLGQGPQFIFQYYEKEERGRGNFPDRFSARQFPNYSSELNVNALLLGDSALYLCASSLGPNTDTQYFGPGTRLTVL.

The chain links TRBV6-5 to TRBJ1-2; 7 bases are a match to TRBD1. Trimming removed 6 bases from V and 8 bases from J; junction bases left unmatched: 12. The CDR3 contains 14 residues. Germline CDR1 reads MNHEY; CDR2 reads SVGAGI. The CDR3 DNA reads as TGTGCCAGCAGCACCGGGACAGTGACGATGGGCTACACCTTC. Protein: CASSTGTVTMGYTF.

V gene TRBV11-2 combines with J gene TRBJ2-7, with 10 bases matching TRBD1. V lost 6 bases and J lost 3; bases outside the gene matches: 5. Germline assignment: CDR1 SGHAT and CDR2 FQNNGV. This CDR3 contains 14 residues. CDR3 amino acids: CASRAGQGVYEQYF. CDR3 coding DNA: TGTGCCAGCAGGGCCGGACAGGGGGTCTACGAGCAGTACTTC. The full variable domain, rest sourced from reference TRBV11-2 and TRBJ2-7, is EAGVAQSPRYKIIEKRQSVAFWCNPISGHATLYWYQQILGQGPKLLIQFQNNGVVDDSQLPKDRFSAERLKGVDSTLKIQPAKLEDSAVYLCASRAGQGVYEQYFGPGTRLTVT.

The CDR3 nucleotides read TGCAGCACCCTAGGGACTAGCGGGTCCTACGAGCAGTACTTC. Its protein is CSTLGTSGSYEQYF. V and J are TRBV29-1 and TRBJ2-7; 12 positions match TRBD2. Germline V gene lookup returns CDR1 SQVTM and CDR2 ANQGSEA. This CDR3 has 14 residues. J was trimmed by 1 base and V by 8 bases; bases with no gene match: 6.